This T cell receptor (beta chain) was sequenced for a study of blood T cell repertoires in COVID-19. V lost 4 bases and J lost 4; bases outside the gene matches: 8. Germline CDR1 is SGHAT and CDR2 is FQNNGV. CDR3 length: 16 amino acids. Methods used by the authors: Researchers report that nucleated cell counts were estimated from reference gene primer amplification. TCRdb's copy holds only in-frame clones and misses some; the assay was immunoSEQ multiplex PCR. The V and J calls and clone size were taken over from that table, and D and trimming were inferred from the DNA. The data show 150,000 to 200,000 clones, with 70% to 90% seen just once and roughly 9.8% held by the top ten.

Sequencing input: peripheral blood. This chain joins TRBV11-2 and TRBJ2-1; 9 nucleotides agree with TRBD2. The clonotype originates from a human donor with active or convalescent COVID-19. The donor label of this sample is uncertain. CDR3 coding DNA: TGTGCCAGCAGCTCCCACCCTAGCGGGATTTACAATGAGCAGTTCTTC. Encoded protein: CASSSHPSGIYNEQFF.